Only a few counts were recorded for the clone carrying this T cell receptor (beta chain). The antigen is unknown. Every participating donor gave one draw, a heparinised blood sample averaging about 110 mL. The record originates from a study of beta chain features in type 1 diabetes. Study-wide points: In comparison with healthy donors, patients had naive, central memory and Treg TCRB repertoires that appeared more similar. Type 1 diabetes patients had fewer VDJ junction insertions and more deletions.

Isolated RNA was reverse transcribed in full, so expressed TCRB transcripts were sequenced. Profiling relied on immunoSEQ multiplex PCR, and the TCRdb table lists in-frame clones only, not all of them. This repertoire shows 300,000 to 350,000 clones, 6.5% to 10% found once; its top ten account for around 0.44%. This CDR3 is 14 amino acids long. V was clipped by 1 base and J by 4 bases, with 10 bases between them. The germline V gene has CDR1 SGHTA and CDR2 FQGNSA. The chain combines TRBV7-2 with TRBJ2-5; D perhaps matches TRBD2 (6 bases). The TCR originated in a woman between 18 and 29 years old in good health. Sequences were obtained from central memory CD4+ T cells from blood. CDR3 loop: CASSLVAGPETQYF. CDR3 DNA sequence: TGTGCCAGCAGCTTAGTTGCGGGACCAGAGACCCAGTACTTC.